The 14 T cell receptor beta chains below come from one sample, sequenced in a study of T cells after yellow fever vaccination. MiXCR, run by TCRdb on the 5' RACE reads, gives a single entry per CDR3 protein. Found here are more than 300,000 distinct CDR3 sequences, around a tenth of them singletons; the top ten hold around 3.2%. The material was CD4+ T cells sorted from PBMCs, obtained 45 days after the yellow fever booster vaccination. These receptors were collected from a man between 18 and 35 years old who received the YFV17D yellow fever vaccine.

This clonotype appeared a single time. The chain carries TRBV6-2 or TRBV6-3 and TRBJ1-5; D perhaps matches TRBD1 (5 bases). V was clipped by 10 bases and J by 1 base, with 11 bases between them. CDR1 is MNHEY and CDR2 is SVGEGT in the germline V gene. The CDR3 consists of 13 residues. CDR3 nucleotide sequence: TGTGCCACAAACTGGGGGAGCAATCAGCCCCAGCATTTT. It codes for CATNWGSNQPQHF.

This chain joins TRBV7-6 and TRBJ1-3, with 10 bases identical to TRBD1. CDR1 is SGHVS and CDR2 is FNYEAQ in the germline V gene. There are 15 residues in the CDR3. V was pared by 3 bases and J by 4 bases, with 3 bases of the junction left unmatched. The CDR3 region is CASSLETGGGNTIYF. The CDR3 nucleotides read TGTGCCAGCAGCTTGGAGACAGGGGGCGGAAACACCATATATTTT.

This clonotype occurred many times. CDR3 nucleotides: TGTGCCAGCAACAGTGGAGGGCGAAACATTCAGTACTTC. This encodes CASNSGGRNIQYF. This chain joins TRBV7-9 and TRBJ2-4; TRBD2 might be the D (6 bases). V was cut by 7 bases and J by 6 bases, with 13 bases left in between. This CDR3 spans 13 amino acids. In germline, CDR1 is SEHNR, CDR2 FQNEAQ (reference sequence).

This clonotype has only a few counts. This chain links TRBV6-2 or TRBV6-3 with TRBJ2-5, with TRBD2 matching 9 bases. Germline CDR1 and CDR2: MNHEY and SVGEGT. V gave up 5 bases and J gave up 4 bases; unmatched junction bases: 8. This CDR3 contains 15 residues. The CDR3 region is CASSGTSQRGETQYF. The CDR3 DNA is TGTGCCAGCAGTGGGACTAGCCAAAGGGGAGAGACCCAGTACTTC.

The V call is TRBV27, the J call TRBJ2-2; D not certain. V was clipped by 3 bases and J by 4 bases, with 15 bases between them. The CDR3 has 16 residues. Germline loops: CDR1 MNHEY, CDR2 SMNVEV (reference sequence). The CDR3 DNA is TGTGCCAGCAGTTTGCCCCCTGGTTGGGGCACCGGGGAGCTGTTTTTT. It translates to CASSLPPGWGTGELFF.

This clonotype turned up a few times. The CDR3: CSVERQGQVASEAFF. In DNA, the CDR3 is TGCAGCGTTGAACGCCAGGGGCAAGTAGCGTCTGAAGCTTTCTTT. The chain recombines TRBV29-1 with TRBJ1-1; D may be TRBD1 (6 bases). The CDR3 sequence is 15 residues long. V was clipped by 2 bases and J by 6 bases, with 19 bases between them. CDR1 is SQVTM and CDR2 is ANQGSEA in the germline V gene.

This clonotype was recorded a few times. The rearrangement uses TRBV6-1 and TRBJ1-2; 9 positions match TRBD1. This CDR3 is built from 12 residues. Germline V gene data show CDR1 as MNHNS and CDR2 as SASEGT. The junction had 4 bases not matched to a gene; V was cut back by 6 bases and J by 8 bases. The CDR3 bases are TGTGCCAGCAGCCCCGGGACAGGGGGCTACACCTTC. This translates into CASSPGTGGYTF.

The chain has TRBV4-3 and TRBJ1-2, with 7 bases aligning to TRBD1. The CDR3 sequence is 17 residues long. Trimming cost V 4 bases and J 0 bases; bases outside gene matches: 11. Germline CDR1 reads LGHNA; CDR2 reads YSLEER. The DNA for the CDR3 is TGCGCCAGCAGCCGGAATCCGGGACAGTCTTCTAACTATGGCTACACCTTC. It encodes CASSRNPGQSSNYGYTF.

In its sample, this clonotype was seen a few times. The chain uses TRBV4-1 and TRBJ2-5; D tentatively reads TRBD1 or TRBD2 (5 bases each). Germline V CDR1 and CDR2: MGHRA, YSYEKL. This CDR3 contains 15 residues. Trimming took 0 bases from V and 5 from J, leaving 13 bases between them. CDR3 in DNA: TGCGCCAGCAGCCAAGAGGAGGACCCAGGGGAGACCCAGTACTTC. Residues: CASSQEEDPGETQYF.

This clonotype came up a few times. The chain couples TRBV5-1 to TRBJ1-4; a possible D gene is TRBD1 (6 bases). The CDR3 covers 14 residues. Germline V gives CDR1 SGHRS, CDR2 YFSETQ. V was clipped by 0 bases and J by 6 bases, with 9 bases between them. The CDR3 protein is CASSLDRVDEKLFF. The DNA of the CDR3 is TGCGCCAGCAGCTTGGACAGGGTCGATGAAAAACTGTTTTTT. Full variable domain (outside the CDR3, taken from reference TRBV5-1 and TRBJ1-4): KAGVTQTPRYLIKTRGQQVTLSCSPISGHRSVSWYQQTPGQGLQFLFEYFSETQRNKGNFPGRFSGRQFSNSRSEMNVSTLELGDSALYLCASSLDRVDEKLFFGSGTQLSVL.

The chain recombines TRBV2 with TRBJ2-2; 7 nucleotides match TRBD1. Trimming cost V 5 bases and J 4 bases; bases outside gene matches: 7. The CDR3 runs 15 residues. Germline V CDR1 and CDR2: SNHLY, FYNNEI. The chain's CDR3 is CASSPRHRGTGELFF. The CDR3 nucleotides are TGTGCCAGCAGTCCCCGTCACAGGGGCACCGGGGAGCTGTTTTTT.

The chain employs TRBV2 and TRBJ1-1, with D unresolved. Looked up from germline, CDR1 is SNHLY and CDR2 is FYNNEI. The V end was cut by 8 bases, the J end by 3 bases, with 10 bases between. The CDR3 is 12 amino acids. CDR3 coding DNA: TGTGCCAGCGTCTGGACGCACACTGAAGCTTTCTTT. Translating gives CASVWTHTEAFF.

This clonotype appeared a few times. The DNA of the CDR3 is TGTGCCAGCAGCCAAGGGCCCGGGGAGCAGTACGTC. It is translated as CASSQGPGEQYV. The chain has TRBV3-1 and TRBJ2-7; D unresolved. V lost 1 base, J lost 7 bases, and 8 bases lay in between. In germline, CDR1 is LGHDT, CDR2 YNNKEL (reference sequence). This CDR3 is 12 amino acids long.

The chain combines TRBV4-2 with TRBJ2-1; tentatively, D is TRBD2 (6 bases). The germline gives CDR1 LGHNA, CDR2 YNFKEQ. V was pared by 0 bases and J by 5 bases, with 11 bases between. The CDR3 has 15 residues. CDR3 amino acids: CASSQDWSGDNEQFF. CDR3 DNA sequence: TGTGCCAGCAGCCAAGACTGGTCGGGGGACAATGAGCAGTTCTTC.